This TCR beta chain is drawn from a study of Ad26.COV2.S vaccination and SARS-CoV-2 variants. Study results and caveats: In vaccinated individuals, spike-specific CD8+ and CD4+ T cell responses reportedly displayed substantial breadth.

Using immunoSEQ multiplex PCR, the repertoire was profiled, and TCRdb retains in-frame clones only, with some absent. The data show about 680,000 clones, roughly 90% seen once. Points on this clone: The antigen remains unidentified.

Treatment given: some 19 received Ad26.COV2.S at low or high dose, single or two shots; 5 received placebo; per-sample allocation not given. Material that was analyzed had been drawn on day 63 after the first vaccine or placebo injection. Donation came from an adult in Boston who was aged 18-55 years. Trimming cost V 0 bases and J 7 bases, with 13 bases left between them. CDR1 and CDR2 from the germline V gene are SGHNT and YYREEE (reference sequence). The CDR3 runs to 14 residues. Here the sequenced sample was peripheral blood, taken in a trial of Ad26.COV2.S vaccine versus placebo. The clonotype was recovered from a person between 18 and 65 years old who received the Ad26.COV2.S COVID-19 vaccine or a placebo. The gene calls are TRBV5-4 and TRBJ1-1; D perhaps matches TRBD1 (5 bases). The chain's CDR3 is CASSLEGSSDEAFF. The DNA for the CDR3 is TGTGCCAGCAGCTTGGAGGGGTCTTCCGATGAAGCTTTCTTT.